These 6 T cell receptor beta chains were all obtained from the same sample, sequenced in a study of OX40 agonist ivuxolimab in advanced cancers. Method: immunoSEQ multiplex PCR; TCRdb's copy keeps in-frame clones and lacks some. The sample holds about 86,000 clones; roughly 85% are singletons and the top ten take approximately 1.3%. The sequencing here drew on CD4+ or CD8+ T cells sorted from blood, taken in a trial of the OX40 agonist ivuxolimab. The origin of the receptors is an adult with an advanced solid tumor such as melanoma, head and neck, liver or kidney cancer.

The table lists this clone with a count of one. The chain recombines TRBV11-3 with TRBJ2-2; 12 bases are a match to TRBD2. V trimming: 1 base; J trimming: 6 bases; junction bases outside the gene matches: 0. The CDR3 is made up of 15 amino acids. Per the germline V gene, CDR1 is SGHNT and CDR2 is YENEEA. DNA for the CDR3: TGTGCCAGCAGCTTAGGACTAGCGGGGGCCGGGGAGCTGTTTTTT. Amino acids: CASSLGLAGAGELFF.

J is TRBJ2-3 and V is TRBV7-6, with D unclear. Germline V CDR1 and CDR2: SGHVS, FNYEAQ. CDR3 length equals 13 residues. Between the trimmed V and J ends, which lost 2 bases and 6 bases, there was a span of 9 bases. The DNA for the CDR3 is TGTGCCAGCAGCTTAAATTTGGGGGATACGCAGTATTTT. Amino acids: CASSLNLGDTQYF.

The chain is built from TRBV7-2 and TRBJ2-1, with 8 bases fitting TRBD1. There are 15 residues in the CDR3. The germline CDR1 and CDR2 sequences are SGHTA and FQGNSA. The trim removed 2 bases at V and 6 bases at J, leaving 6 bases unmatched. In DNA, the CDR3 is TGTGCCAGCAGCTTAAACCCAGGGGGCTCCAATGAGCAGTTCTTC. As protein: CASSLNPGGSNEQFF.

The chain is built from TRBV28 and TRBJ2-7, with 11 bases that match TRBD1. With V trimmed by 2 bases and J by 7 bases, 7 bases remained unmatched. The length of the CDR3 is 15 residues. CDR1 and CDR2 from the germline V gene are MDHEN and SYDVKM. The CDR3: CASSLPGQGGWEQYF. The DNA of the CDR3 is TGTGCCAGCAGTTTACCGGGACAGGGGGGTTGGGAGCAGTACTTC.

The rearrangement links TRBV19 to TRBJ2-7, with D maybe TRBD2 (7 bases). There are 15 residues in the CDR3. Germline V gene sequence: CDR1 LNHDA, CDR2 SQIVND (reference sequence). V was clipped by 2 bases and J by 3 bases, with 14 bases between them. The chain's CDR3 is CASSITRGPNYEQYF. CDR3 coding DNA: TGTGCCAGTAGTATAACGCGGGGGCCCAACTACGAGCAGTACTTC.

The chain joins TRBV5-4 to TRBJ2-1; possibly TRBD2 for D (5 bases). Germline-derived CDR1 and CDR2 are SGHNT and YYREEE (reference sequence). V was clipped by 0 bases and J by 10 bases, with 14 bases between them. The CDR3 has 14 amino acids. CDR3 in amino acids: CASSLEKTNQEQFF. The CDR3 region has the DNA TGTGCCAGCAGCTTGGAGAAGACTAATCAAGAGCAGTTCTTC.